This T cell receptor (beta chain) was documented in a study of blood T cells in healthy people across ages. CDR1 and CDR2 (germline): MNHEY, SMNVEV (reference sequence). V gave up 5 bases and J gave up 6 bases; unmatched junction bases: 7. This CDR3 spans 15 amino acids. Sample-barcoded 5' priming and a J-beta primer mix drove a second PCR of about 6 to 12 cycles. MiXCR was run by TCRdb on the 5' RACE reads, yielding one entry per CDR3 protein. Seen here are about 1.4 million distinct CDR3 sequences, around 59% observed once, and the top ten hold roughly 6.3%. The clonotype originates from a young man in good health. The sample was blood. The rearrangement links TRBV27 to TRBJ2-4, with TRBD1 matching 10 bases. The CDR3 sequence is CASSPTGGYGNIQYF. The CDR3 DNA follows: TGTGCCAGCAGTCCGACAGGGGGCTACGGAAACATTCAGTACTTC.